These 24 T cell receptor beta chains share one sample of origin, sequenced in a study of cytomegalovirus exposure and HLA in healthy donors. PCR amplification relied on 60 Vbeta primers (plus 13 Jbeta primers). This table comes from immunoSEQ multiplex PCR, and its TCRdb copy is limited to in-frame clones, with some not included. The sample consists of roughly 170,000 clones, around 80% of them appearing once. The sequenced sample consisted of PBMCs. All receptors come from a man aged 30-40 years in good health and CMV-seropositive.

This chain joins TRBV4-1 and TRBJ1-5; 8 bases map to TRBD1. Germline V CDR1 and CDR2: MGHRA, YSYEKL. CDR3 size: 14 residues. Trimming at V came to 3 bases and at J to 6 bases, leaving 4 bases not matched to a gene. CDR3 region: CASSHTGGGQPQHF. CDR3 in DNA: TGCGCCAGCAGCCATACAGGGGGAGGTCAGCCCCAGCATTTT.

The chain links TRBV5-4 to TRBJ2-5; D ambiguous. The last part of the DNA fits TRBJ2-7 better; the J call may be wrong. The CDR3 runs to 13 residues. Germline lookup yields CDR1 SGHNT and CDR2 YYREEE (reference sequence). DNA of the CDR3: TGTGCCAGCAGCTTGGAGTTGTCATACGAGCAGTACTTC. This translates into CASSLELSYEQYF.

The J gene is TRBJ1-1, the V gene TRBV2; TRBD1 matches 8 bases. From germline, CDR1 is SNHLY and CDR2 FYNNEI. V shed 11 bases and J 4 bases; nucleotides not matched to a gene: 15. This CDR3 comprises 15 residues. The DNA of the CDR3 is TGTGCCGGCCCAGGACAGGGCCGATGGGGCACTGAAGCTTTCTTT. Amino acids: CAGPGQGRWGTEAFF.

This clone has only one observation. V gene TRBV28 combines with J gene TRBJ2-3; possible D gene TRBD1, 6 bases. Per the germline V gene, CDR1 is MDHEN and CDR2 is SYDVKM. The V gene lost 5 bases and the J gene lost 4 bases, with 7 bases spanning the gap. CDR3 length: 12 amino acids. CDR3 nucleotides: TGTGCCAGCAGTCAGGGGCCAGATACGCAGTATTTT. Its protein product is CASSQGPDTQYF.

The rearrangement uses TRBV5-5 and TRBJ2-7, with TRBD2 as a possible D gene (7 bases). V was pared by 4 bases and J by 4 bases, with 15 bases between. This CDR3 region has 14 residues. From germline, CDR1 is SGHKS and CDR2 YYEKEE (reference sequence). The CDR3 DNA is TGTGCCAGCAGCCCCGGCGGGGGCCTATACGAGCAGTACTTC. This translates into CASSPGGGLYEQYF.

Here the CDR3 DNA reads TGTGCCAGCAGCCCCAGACAGGGGGCAGGTCACGAGCAGTACTTC. It codes for CASSPRQGAGHEQYF. The rearrangement links TRBV11-3 to TRBJ2-7, with 10 bases aligning to TRBD1. CDR1 SGHNT and CDR2 YENEEA come from the germline V gene. The CDR3 sequence is 15 residues long. The ends lost 5 bases at V and 5 bases at J; junction bases unmatched: 9.

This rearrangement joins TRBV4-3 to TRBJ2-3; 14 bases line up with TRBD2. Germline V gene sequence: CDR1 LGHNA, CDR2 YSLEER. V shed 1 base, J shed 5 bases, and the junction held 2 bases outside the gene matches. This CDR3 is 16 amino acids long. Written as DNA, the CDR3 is TGCGCCAGCAGCCAAGGACTAGCGGGGGGGCAAGATACGCAGTATTTT. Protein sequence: CASSQGLAGGQDTQYF.

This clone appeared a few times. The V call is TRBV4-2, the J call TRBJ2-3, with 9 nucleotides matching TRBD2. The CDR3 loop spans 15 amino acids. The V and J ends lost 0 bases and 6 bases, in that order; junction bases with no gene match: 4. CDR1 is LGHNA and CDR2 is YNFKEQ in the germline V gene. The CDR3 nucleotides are TGTGCCAGCAGCCAAGAGCGGGGGGGCAGGGATACGCAGTATTTT. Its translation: CASSQERGGRDTQYF.

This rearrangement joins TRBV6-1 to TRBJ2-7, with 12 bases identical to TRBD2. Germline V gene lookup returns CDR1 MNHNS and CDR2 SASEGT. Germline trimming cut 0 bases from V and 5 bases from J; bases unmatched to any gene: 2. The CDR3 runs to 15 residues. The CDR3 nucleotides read TGTGCCAGCAGTGAAGCGTCTAGCGGGGGGGACGAGCAGTACTTC. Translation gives CASSEASSGGDEQYF.

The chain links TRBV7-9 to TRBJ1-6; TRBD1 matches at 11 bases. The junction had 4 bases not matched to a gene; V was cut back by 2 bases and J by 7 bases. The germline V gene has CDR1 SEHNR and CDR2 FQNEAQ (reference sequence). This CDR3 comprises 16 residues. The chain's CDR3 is CASSLFGTGGNSPLHF. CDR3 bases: TGTGCCAGCAGCTTATTTGGGACAGGGGGAAATTCACCCCTCCACTTT.

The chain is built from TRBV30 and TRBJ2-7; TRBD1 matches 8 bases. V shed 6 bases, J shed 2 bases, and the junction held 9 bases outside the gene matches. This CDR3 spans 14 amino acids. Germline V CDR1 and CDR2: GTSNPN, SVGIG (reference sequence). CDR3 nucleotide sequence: TGTGCCTGTCTCACCGGGACAGGAACCTACGAGCAGTACTTC. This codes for CACLTGTGTYEQYF. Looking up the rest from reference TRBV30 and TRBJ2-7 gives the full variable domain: SQTIHQWPATLVQPVGSPLSLECTVEGTSNPNLYWYRQAAGRGLQLLFYSVGIGQISSEVPQNLSASRPQDRQFILSSKKLLLSDSGFYLCACLTGTGTYEQYFGPGTRLTVT.

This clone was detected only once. The CDR3 protein is CASSFGQGYGYTF. Written as DNA, the CDR3 is TGTGCCAGCAGTTTTGGGCAGGGGTATGGCTACACCTTC. This chain joins TRBV27 and TRBJ1-2; perhaps TRBD1 as D (6 bases). Trimming shortened V by 3 bases and J by 5 bases, and 10 bases separated the two germline ends. CDR1 and CDR2 (germline): MNHEY, SMNVEV (reference sequence). The CDR3 loop spans 13 amino acids.

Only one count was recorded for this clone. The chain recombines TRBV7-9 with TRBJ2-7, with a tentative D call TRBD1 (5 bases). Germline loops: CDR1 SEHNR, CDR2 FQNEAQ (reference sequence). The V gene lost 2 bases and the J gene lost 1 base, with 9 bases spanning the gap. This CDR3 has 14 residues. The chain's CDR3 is CASSLTGKSYEQYF. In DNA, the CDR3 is TGTGCCAGCAGCTTAACAGGCAAATCCTACGAGCAGTACTTC. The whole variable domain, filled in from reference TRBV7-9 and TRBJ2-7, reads DTGVSQNPRHKITKRGQNVTFRCDPISEHNRLYWYRQTLGQGPEFLTYFQNEAQLEKSRLLSDRFSAERPKGSFSTLEIQRTEQGDSAMYLCASSLTGKSYEQYFGPGTRLTVT.

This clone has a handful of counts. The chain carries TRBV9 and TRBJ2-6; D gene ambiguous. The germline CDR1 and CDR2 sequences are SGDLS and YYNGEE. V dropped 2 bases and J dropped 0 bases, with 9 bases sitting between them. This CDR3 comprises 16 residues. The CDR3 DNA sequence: TGTGCCAGCAGCGTTACCAGTGGCTCTGGGGCCAACGTCCTGACTTTC. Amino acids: CASSVTSGSGANVLTF.

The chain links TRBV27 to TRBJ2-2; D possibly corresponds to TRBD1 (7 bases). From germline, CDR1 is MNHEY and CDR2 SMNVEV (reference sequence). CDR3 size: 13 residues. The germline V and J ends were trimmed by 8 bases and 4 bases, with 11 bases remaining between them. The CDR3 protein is CASGTAGTGELFF. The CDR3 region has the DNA TGTGCCAGCGGGACAGCGGGCACCGGGGAGCTGTTTTTT.

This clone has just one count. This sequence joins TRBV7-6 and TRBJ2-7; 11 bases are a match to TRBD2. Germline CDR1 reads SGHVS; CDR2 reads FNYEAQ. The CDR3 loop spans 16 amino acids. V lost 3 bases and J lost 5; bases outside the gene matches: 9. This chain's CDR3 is CASSLVLAGVGNEQYF. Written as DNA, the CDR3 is TGTGCCAGCAGCTTGGTACTAGCGGGAGTTGGTAACGAGCAGTACTTC. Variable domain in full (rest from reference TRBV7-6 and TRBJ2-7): GAGVSQSPRYKVTKRGQDVALRCDPISGHVSLYWYRQALGQGPEFLTYFNYEAQQDKSGLPNDRFSAERPEGSISTLTIQRTEQRDSAMYRCASSLVLAGVGNEQYFGPGTRLTVT.

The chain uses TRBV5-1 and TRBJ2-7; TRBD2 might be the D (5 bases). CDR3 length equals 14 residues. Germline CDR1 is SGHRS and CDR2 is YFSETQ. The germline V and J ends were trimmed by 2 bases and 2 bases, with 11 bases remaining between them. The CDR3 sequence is CASSFTRTAYEQYF. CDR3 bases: TGCGCCAGCAGCTTCACTAGAACCGCCTACGAGCAGTACTTC.

This chain's CDR3 is CASSLGLTYEQYF. The CDR3 coding sequence is TGTGCCAGCAGCTTAGGTCTAACCTACGAGCAGTACTTC. The rearrangement joins TRBV11-2 to TRBJ2-7; no definite D call. The V gene lost 1 base and the J gene lost 2 bases, with 6 bases spanning the gap. Germline V gives CDR1 SGHAT, CDR2 FQNNGV. This CDR3 has 13 amino acids. Complete variable domain (other parts from reference TRBV11-2 and TRBJ2-7): EAGVAQSPRYKIIEKRQSVAFWCNPISGHATLYWYQQILGQGPKLLIQFQNNGVVDDSQLPKDRFSAERLKGVDSTLKIQPAKLEDSAVYLCASSLGLTYEQYFGPGTRLTVT.

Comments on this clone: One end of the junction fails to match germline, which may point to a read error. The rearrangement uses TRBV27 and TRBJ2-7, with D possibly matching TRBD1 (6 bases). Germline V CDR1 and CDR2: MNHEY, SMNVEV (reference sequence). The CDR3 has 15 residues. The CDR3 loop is CASSPRQVTSYGQYF. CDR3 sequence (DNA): TGTGCCAGCAGCCCAAGACAGGTCACCTCCTACGGGCAGTACTTC.

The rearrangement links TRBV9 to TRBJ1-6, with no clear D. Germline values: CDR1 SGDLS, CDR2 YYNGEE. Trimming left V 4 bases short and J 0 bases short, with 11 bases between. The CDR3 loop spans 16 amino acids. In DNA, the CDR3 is TGTGCCAGCAGCCAAAGCGGGAGCTCCTATAATTCACCCCTCCACTTT. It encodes CASSQSGSSYNSPLHF.

The CDR3 sequence is CASSLDGDMHNEQFF. In nucleotides, the CDR3 is TGTGCCAGCAGCTTGGACGGGGATATGCACAATGAGCAGTTCTTC. The rearrangement uses TRBV13 and TRBJ2-1, with TRBD2 as a possible D gene (5 bases). Between the trimmed V and J ends, which lost 3 bases and 5 bases, there was a span of 14 bases. Germline V lookup: CDR1 PRHDT, CDR2 FYEKMQ (reference sequence). The CDR3 sequence is 15 residues long.

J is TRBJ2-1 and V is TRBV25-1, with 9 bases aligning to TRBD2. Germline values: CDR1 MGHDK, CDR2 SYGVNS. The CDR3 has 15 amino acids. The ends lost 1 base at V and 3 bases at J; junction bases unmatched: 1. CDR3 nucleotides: TGTGCCAGCAGTGAATCACTAGCGGGCTACAATGAGCAGTTCTTC. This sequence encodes CASSESLAGYNEQFF.

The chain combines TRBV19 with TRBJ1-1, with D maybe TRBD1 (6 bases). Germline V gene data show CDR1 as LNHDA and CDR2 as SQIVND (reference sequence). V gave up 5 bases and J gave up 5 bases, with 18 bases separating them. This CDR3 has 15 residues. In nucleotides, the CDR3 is TGTGCCAGTAGTCCCTATACAGGGAGTCGGACTGAAGCTTTCTTT. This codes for CASSPYTGSRTEAFF.

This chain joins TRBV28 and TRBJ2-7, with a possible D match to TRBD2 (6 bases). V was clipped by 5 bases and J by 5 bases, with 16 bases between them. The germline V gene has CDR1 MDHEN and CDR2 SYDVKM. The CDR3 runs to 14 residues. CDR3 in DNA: TGTGCCAGCAGTCCCCCCCGGGAGTCCCACGAGCAGTACTTC. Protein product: CASSPPRESHEQYF.